This T cell receptor (beta chain) was recovered during a study of cytomegalovirus exposure and HLA in healthy donors. As for the study in general: Early on, a data release was issued that held about 85 million unique TCRs from HLA-typed donors.

Trimming removed 5 bases at V and 3 bases at J, with 17 bases between. This CDR3 has 15 amino acids. Per the germline V gene, CDR1 is MNHNS and CDR2 is SASEGT. PCR amplification relied on 60 Vbeta primers (plus 13 Jbeta primers). TCRdb's copy holds only in-frame clones and misses some; the assay was immunoSEQ multiplex PCR. The data show around 130,000 clones, with about 78% seen just once and about 2.6% held by the top ten. This clone has just one count. The sequence was obtained from a human donor in good health. The sample consisted of PBMCs. The chain links TRBV6-1 to TRBJ2-7; D gene unclear. This CDR3 is CASSKESGPYYEQYF. The CDR3 coding sequence is TGTGCCAGCAGTAAGGAGTCCGGTCCCTACTACGAGCAGTACTTC.